The 16 T cell receptor beta chains below were found in one sample sequenced in a study of blood T cell repertoires in COVID-19. Profiled with immunoSEQ multiplex PCR; TCRdb holds only in-frame clones, not every one. The sample includes 150,000 to 200,000 clones, 80% to 85% seen only once; the top ten take about 2.7%. Sequencing was carried out using peripheral blood. The receptors here all came from a human donor with acute or convalescent COVID-19. The donor label of this sample is uncertain.

The rearrangement uses TRBV9 and TRBJ2-1; TRBD2 matches 11 bases. The V segment lost 0 bases and the J segment 9 bases; nucleotides outside the gene matches: 11. Germline V lookup: CDR1 SGDLS, CDR2 YYNGEE. The CDR3 sequence is 17 residues long. This chain's CDR3 is CASSVGLRASGRSEQFF. As DNA, the CDR3 is TGTGCCAGCAGCGTAGGTCTTCGGGCTAGCGGGAGGAGTGAGCAGTTCTTC.

This chain uses TRBV3-1 (or the pseudogene TRBV3-2) with TRBJ1-2; D is undetermined. V dropped 0 bases and J dropped 1 base, with 15 bases sitting between them. The CDR3 contains 17 residues. Per the germline V gene, CDR1 is LGHDT and CDR2 is YNNKEL (reference sequence). The CDR3 nucleotides read TGTGCCAGCAGCCAAGAGGCGCGCAGCCTAGGTAACTATGGCTACACCTTC. Translation: CASSQEARSLGNYGYTF.

J is TRBJ2-7 and V is TRBV6-6; D not certain. The length of the CDR3 is 12 residues. Trimming took 5 bases from V and 0 from J, leaving 5 bases between them. Germline CDR1 reads MNHNY; CDR2 reads SVGAGI (reference sequence). For the CDR3, the DNA is TGTGCCAGCAGTAGCCCCTCCTACGAGCAGTACTTC. Translation: CASSSPSYEQYF.

The chain recombines TRBV7-2 with TRBJ1-1; D is uncertain. CDR1 is SGHTA and CDR2 is FQGNSA in the germline V gene. This CDR3 is 13 amino acids long. Trimming removed 4 bases at V and 4 bases at J, with 10 bases between. The CDR3: CASSSSEGTEAFF. The CDR3 region has the DNA TGTGCCAGCAGCTCCTCAGAGGGCACTGAAGCTTTCTTT.

The rearrangement joins TRBV30 to TRBJ2-7; D is unclear. The V end was cut by 1 base, the J end by 3 bases, with 7 bases between. This CDR3 is 12 amino acids long. Germline CDR1 GTSNPN, CDR2 SVGIG (reference sequence). CDR3 in DNA: TGTGCCTGGAGTGGAGGTAACTACGAGCAGTACTTC. Residues: CAWSGGNYEQYF.

The chain has TRBV7-2 and TRBJ2-3; 8 bases are a match to TRBD2. V shed 4 bases, J shed 11 bases, and the junction held 8 bases outside the gene matches. This CDR3 contains 13 residues. CDR1 is SGHTA and CDR2 is FQGNSA in the germline V gene. CDR3 DNA sequence: TGTGCCAGCAGCTCAGATGAGCGGGGGTTGCAGTATTTT. This encodes CASSSDERGLQYF.

V gene TRBV27 combines with J gene TRBJ1-1; 7 bases are a match to TRBD1. The CDR3 has 15 residues. The junction had 9 bases not matched to a gene; V was cut back by 2 bases and J by 6 bases. Germline loops: CDR1 MNHEY, CDR2 SMNVEV (reference sequence). DNA for the CDR3: TGTGCCAGCAGTTTAAACGACAGGGTAACGTCTGAAGCTTTCTTT. Translation: CASSLNDRVTSEAFF.

There are a few counts of this clone. The genes are TRBV3-1 (or the pseudogene TRBV3-2) and TRBJ1-4, with a weak D call TRBD1 (5 bases). Deletions cut 4 bases from V and 7 bases from J, with 13 bases between. The CDR3 spans 14 residues. From germline, CDR1 is LGHDT and CDR2 YNNKEL (reference sequence). The CDR3 DNA reads as TGTGCCAGCAGCCCCACTCTGGGGCCTGAAAAACTGTTTTTT. Its translation is CASSPTLGPEKLFF.

The chain is built from TRBV7-2 and TRBJ2-1, with D unclear. The germline V and J ends were trimmed by 1 base and 9 bases, with 7 bases remaining between them. This CDR3 has 12 residues. Germline loops: CDR1 SGHTA, CDR2 FQGNSA. In DNA form, the CDR3 reads TGTGCCAGCAGCTTAGACCACGGTGAGCAGTTCTTC. Translating it yields CASSLDHGEQFF.

The V gene is TRBV7-9, the J gene TRBJ2-5; 10 positions match TRBD2. The CDR3 spans 15 residues. Germline CDR1 reads SEHNR; CDR2 reads FQNEAQ (reference sequence). The trim removed 4 bases at V and 1 base at J, leaving 3 bases unmatched. CDR3 DNA sequence: TGTGCCAGCAGCTGGATAGCGGGGGGCCAAGAGACCCAGTACTTC. It yields the protein CASSWIAGGQETQYF.

V usage is TRBV7-9 and J usage is TRBJ2-1; 8 bases are shared with TRBD2. Germline V gene lookup returns CDR1 SEHNR and CDR2 FQNEAQ (reference sequence). The CDR3 is 18 amino acids. The V segment lost 5 bases and the J segment 3 bases; nucleotides outside the gene matches: 15. CDR3 sequence: CASSTSDRSGSFYNEQFF. In DNA, the CDR3 is TGTGCCAGCAGCACATCAGACCGGAGCGGGAGCTTCTACAATGAGCAGTTCTTC.

V usage is TRBV5-6 and J usage is TRBJ1-5; D unclear. The CDR3 has 14 residues. The germline gives CDR1 SGHDT, CDR2 YYEEEE. Trimming removed 0 bases at V and 1 base at J, with 5 bases between. Here the CDR3 reads CASSLGRSNQPQHF. The DNA for the CDR3 is TGTGCCAGCAGCTTGGGCAGGAGCAATCAGCCCCAGCATTTT.

The V and J genes are TRBV2 and TRBJ2-7; 9 positions agree with TRBD1. This CDR3 has 15 amino acids. Germline CDR1 is SNHLY and CDR2 is FYNNEI. J was trimmed by 0 bases and V by 6 bases; bases with no gene match: 6. The CDR3 DNA is TGTGCCAGCAGACCCGGGACAGGGTACTCCTACGAGCAGTACTTC. It yields the protein CASRPGTGYSYEQYF. The full variable domain, rest sourced from reference TRBV2 and TRBJ2-7, is EPEVTQTPSHQVTQMGQEVILRCVPISNHLYFYWYRQILGQKVEFLVSFYNNEISEKSEIFDDQFSVERPDGSNFTLKIRSTKLEDSAMYFCASRPGTGYSYEQYFGPGTRLTVT.

The V call is TRBV15, the J call TRBJ2-7; 7 positions match TRBD1. This CDR3 is 13 amino acids long. With 5 bases clipped from V and 3 bases from J, the junction kept 4 bases outside the gene matches. Germline-derived CDR1 and CDR2 are LNHNV and YYDKDF (reference sequence). CDR3 residues: CATSSRTGYEQYF. In DNA form, the CDR3 reads TGTGCCACCAGCTCCCGGACAGGCTACGAGCAGTACTTC.

The V gene is TRBV7-8, the J gene TRBJ1-4, with TRBD1 matching over 9 bases. The J segment lost 3 bases and the V segment lost 5 bases, leaving 4 bases of the junction unmatched. The CDR3 covers 15 residues. CDR1 SGHVS and CDR2 FQNEAQ come from the germline V gene. The CDR3 DNA sequence: TGTGCCAGCAGCGTAGGACAGGGGTCTAATGAAAAACTGTTTTTT. Translation gives CASSVGQGSNEKLFF.

The gene calls are TRBV6-1 and TRBJ1-1; D not certain. The CDR3 consists of 14 residues. V was trimmed by 0 bases and J by 8 bases, leaving 13 bases between them. Looked up from germline, CDR1 is MNHNS and CDR2 is SASEGT. This chain's CDR3 is CASSEADGEVEAFF. CDR3 nucleotides: TGTGCCAGCAGTGAAGCCGACGGTGAGGTGGAAGCTTTCTTT.